The following is a TCR beta chain sequence with its context. No antigen is known for it. Base qualities are missing; no much larger clone stands one base away. The entry originates in a study of blood T cell repertoires in COVID-19 (dated by TCRdb to 2019 to 2021). With regard to the full study: Collaborator samples came from the United States, Italy and Spain and covered acute and convalescent phases of COVID-19. The material from the prospective study consisted of cDNA or gDNA derived from T cells, B-cell-depleted T cells, or PBMCs. The dataset comprised deeply sampled blood TCRbeta repertoires from subjects exposed to, actively infected with, or recovered from COVID-19. The repertoires were released in a freely available public database intended as a resource for research on the immune response to SARS-CoV-2. The samples were drawn from two sources: the first 160 participants of the ongoing ImmuneRACE study, and over 1,000 subjects contributed by 6 global collaborators. Sample metadata almost always included a de-identified subject ID, COVID-19 status, age in years and sex. Where available, HLA class I and class II types were taken from metadata supplied by the sample provider and were not determined by assay-based typing.

The germline V gene encodes CDR1 MNHEY and CDR2 SMNVEV (reference sequence). V loses 6 bases at its end and J loses 1 base; junction bases beyond the gene matches: 4. The CDR3 goes from the cysteine to the phenylalanine over 15 residues. Just the 45-base CDR3 DNA is kept, in frame starting at base 1. Overall results and qualifications from the work: The amount of clinical and demographic metadata varied by source and participant and was provided uncurated.

The collaborating institutions used their own protocols to collect whole blood in K2EDTA tubes. Collaborator samples were shipped for TCRbeta analysis as frozen whole blood, isolated PBMCs, or DNA extracted from either sample type. TCRbeta CDR3 regions were amplified from genomic DNA by means of the immunoSEQ Assay, a bias-controlled multiplex PCR. As for the authors' bioinformatics: The number of nucleated cells in each sample was estimated by amplification of reference gene primers within the assay. To quantify the absolute abundance of each unique TCRbeta CDR3 rearrangement, sequence reads were collapsed and filtered. For each sample, productive Simpson clonality was calculated as the square root of Simpson's diversity index across productive rearrangements. TCRdb took this table from immuneACCESS and kept in-frame rearrangements with V and J called. Such tables lack part of the clones; where checked against another copy, unresolved V genes explain under half of the gap, and the rest is unexplained. Clone size and V and J calls were adopted from that table, with D and trimming inferred from the DNA. Counted in this sample were approximately 280,000 clones; 70% to 90% of them appeared once. Together, the top ten hold 9.5% to 12% of the sample.

This TCR derives from a woman aged 70-85 years with acute or convalescent COVID-19. The chain joins TRBV27 to TRBJ2-5; 11 central nucleotides agree with TRBD2. What was sequenced was peripheral blood. CDR3 sequence: CASRLAGALQETQYF. The DNA sequence is given as TGTGCCAGCAGACTAGCGGGGGCCCTCCAAGAGACCCAGTACTTC.